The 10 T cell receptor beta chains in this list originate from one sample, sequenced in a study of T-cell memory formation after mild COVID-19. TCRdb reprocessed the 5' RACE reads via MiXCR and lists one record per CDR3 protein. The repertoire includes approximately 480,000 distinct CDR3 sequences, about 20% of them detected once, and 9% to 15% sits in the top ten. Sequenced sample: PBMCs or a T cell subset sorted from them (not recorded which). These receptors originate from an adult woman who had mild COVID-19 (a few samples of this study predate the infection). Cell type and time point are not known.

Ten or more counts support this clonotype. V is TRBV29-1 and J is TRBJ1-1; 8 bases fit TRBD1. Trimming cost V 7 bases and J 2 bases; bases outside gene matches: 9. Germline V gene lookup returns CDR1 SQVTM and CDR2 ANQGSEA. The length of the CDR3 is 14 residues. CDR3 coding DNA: TGCAGCGCCGGACAGGGATCATTTAACACTGAAGCTTTCTTT. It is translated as CSAGQGSFNTEAFF.

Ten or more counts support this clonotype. This chain's CDR3 is CASSYTGRNTEAFF. The CDR3 DNA is TGTGCCAGCAGTTATACGGGAAGGAACACTGAAGCTTTCTTT. The rearrangement uses TRBV28 and TRBJ1-1; D unclear. The CDR3 has 14 amino acids. Germline lookup yields CDR1 MDHEN and CDR2 SYDVKM. V was pared by 4 bases and J by 1 base, with 10 bases between.

The CDR3 loop is CATSDWGNTEAFF. CDR3 DNA: TGTGCCACCAGTGATTGGGGTAACACTGAAGCTTTCTTT. This rearrangement joins TRBV24-1 to TRBJ1-1, with D uncertain. The CDR3 contains 13 residues. Trimming took 2 bases from V and 2 from J, leaving 5 bases between them. From germline, CDR1 is KGHDR and CDR2 SFDVKD.

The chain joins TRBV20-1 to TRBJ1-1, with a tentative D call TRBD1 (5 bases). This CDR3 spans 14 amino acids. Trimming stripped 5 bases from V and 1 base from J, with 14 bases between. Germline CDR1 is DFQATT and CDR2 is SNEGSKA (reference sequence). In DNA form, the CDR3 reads TGCAGTGCTCCCCGGGGGATCGGGAACACTGAAGCTTTCTTT. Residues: CSAPRGIGNTEAFF.

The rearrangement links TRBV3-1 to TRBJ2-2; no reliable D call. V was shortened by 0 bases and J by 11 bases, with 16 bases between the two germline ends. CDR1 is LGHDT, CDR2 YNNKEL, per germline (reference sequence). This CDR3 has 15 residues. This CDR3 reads CASSQESRASPELFF. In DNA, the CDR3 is TGTGCCAGCAGCCAAGAGTCCCGGGCTTCCCCAGAGCTGTTTTTT.

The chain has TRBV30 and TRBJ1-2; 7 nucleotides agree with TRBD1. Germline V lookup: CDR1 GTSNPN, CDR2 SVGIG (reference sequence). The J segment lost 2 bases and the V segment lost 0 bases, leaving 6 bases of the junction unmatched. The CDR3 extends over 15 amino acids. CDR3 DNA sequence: TGTGCCTGGAGTGTAAGGCTACAGGGGAACTATGGCTACACCTTC. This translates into CAWSVRLQGNYGYTF.

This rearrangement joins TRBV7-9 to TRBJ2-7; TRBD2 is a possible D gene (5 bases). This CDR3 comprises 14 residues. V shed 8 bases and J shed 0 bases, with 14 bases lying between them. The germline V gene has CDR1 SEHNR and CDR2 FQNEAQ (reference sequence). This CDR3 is CASQRTSSSYEQYF. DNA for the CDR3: TGTGCCAGCCAAAGGACTTCCAGCTCCTACGAGCAGTACTTC. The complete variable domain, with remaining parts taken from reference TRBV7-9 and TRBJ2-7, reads DTGVSQNPRHKITKRGQNVTFRCDPISEHNRLYWYRQTLGQGPEFLTYFQNEAQLEKSRLLSDRFSAERPKGSFSTLEIQRTEQGDSAMYLCASQRTSSSYEQYFGPGTRLTVT.

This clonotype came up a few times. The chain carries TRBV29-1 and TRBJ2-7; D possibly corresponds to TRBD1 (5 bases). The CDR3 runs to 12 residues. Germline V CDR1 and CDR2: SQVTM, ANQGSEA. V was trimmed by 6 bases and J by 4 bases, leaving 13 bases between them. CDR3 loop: CSVRLGAYEQYF. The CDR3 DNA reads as TGCAGCGTCCGGCTTGGGGCTTACGAGCAGTACTTC.

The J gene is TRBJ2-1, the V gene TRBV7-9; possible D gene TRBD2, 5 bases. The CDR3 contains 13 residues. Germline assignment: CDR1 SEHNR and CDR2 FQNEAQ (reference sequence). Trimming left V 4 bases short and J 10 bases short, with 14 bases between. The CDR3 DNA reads TGTGCCAGCAGCTACGGCACCTCGGGGGAGCAGTTCTTC. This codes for CASSYGTSGEQFF.

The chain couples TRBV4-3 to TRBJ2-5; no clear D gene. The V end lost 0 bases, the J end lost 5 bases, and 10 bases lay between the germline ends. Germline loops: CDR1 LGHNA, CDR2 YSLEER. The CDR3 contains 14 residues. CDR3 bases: TGCGCCAGCAGCCAAGATGACAATAGGGAGACCCAGTACTTC. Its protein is CASSQDDNRETQYF.